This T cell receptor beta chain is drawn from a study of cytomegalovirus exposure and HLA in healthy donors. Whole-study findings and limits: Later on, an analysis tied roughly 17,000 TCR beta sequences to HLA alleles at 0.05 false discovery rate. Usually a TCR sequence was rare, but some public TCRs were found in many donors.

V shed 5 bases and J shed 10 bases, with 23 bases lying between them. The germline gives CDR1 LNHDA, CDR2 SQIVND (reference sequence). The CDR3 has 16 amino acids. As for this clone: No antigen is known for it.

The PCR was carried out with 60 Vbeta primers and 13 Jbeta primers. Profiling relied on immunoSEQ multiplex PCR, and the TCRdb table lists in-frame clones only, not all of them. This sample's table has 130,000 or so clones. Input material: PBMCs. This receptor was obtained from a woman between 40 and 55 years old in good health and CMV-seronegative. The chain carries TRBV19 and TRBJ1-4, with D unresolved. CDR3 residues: CASSLPDLVSEGKLFF. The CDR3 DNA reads TGTGCCAGTAGTCTACCCGACCTGGTTTCGGAGGGAAAACTGTTTTTT.